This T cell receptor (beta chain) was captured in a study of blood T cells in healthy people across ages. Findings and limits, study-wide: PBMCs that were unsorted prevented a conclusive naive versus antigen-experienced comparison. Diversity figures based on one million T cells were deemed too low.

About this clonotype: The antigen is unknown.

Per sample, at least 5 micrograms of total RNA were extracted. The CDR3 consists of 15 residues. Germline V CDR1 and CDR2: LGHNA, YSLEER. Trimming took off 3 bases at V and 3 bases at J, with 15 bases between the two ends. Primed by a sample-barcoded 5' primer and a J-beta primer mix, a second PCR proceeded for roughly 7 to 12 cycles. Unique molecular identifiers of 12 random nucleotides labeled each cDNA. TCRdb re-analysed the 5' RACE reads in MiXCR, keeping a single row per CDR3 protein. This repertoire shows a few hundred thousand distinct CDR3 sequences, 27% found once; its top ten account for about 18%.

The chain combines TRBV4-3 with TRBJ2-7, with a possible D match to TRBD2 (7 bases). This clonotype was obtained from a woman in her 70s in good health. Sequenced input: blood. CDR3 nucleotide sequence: TGCGCCAGCAGCCAGGCCCGCGGGGGCTACTACGAGCAGTACTTC. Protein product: CASSQARGGYYEQYF.